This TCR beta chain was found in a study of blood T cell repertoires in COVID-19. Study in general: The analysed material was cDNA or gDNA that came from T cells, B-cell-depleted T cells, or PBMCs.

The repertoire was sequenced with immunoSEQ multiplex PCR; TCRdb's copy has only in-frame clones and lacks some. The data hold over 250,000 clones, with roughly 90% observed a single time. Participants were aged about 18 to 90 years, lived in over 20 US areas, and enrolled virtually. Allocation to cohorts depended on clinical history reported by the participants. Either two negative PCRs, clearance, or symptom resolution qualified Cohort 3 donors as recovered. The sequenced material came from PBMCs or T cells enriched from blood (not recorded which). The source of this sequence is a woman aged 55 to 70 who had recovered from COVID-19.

CDR3 sequence (DNA): TGTGCCAGTAGTACCCTAGGGACTAGCGATACGCAGTATTTT. This sequence encodes CASSTLGTSDTQYF. The chain combines TRBV19 with TRBJ2-3, with 9 positions matching TRBD2. Germline loops: CDR1 LNHDA, CDR2 SQIVND (reference sequence). This CDR3 comprises 14 residues. V trimming: 4 bases; J trimming: 6 bases; junction bases outside the gene matches: 5. Supplemented by reference TRBV19 and TRBJ2-3, the full variable domain reads DGGITQSPKYLFRKEGQNVTLSCEQNLNHDAMYWYRQDPGQGLRLIYYSQIVNDFQKGDIAEGYSVSREKKESFPLTVTSAQKNPTAFYLCASSTLGTSDTQYFGPGTRLTVL.